One sample yielded the 14 T cell receptor beta chains listed below, sequenced in a study of T cells in Graves' hyperthyroidism and ophthalmopathy. Amplification of TCR beta CDR3 regions was performed using RNA transcripts as template. The HTBI primer set drove a first-round RT-PCR of the TCR CDR3. TCRdb re-derived calls from the multiplex PCR reads in MiXCR, one entry per CDR3 protein. The sample shows about 200,000 distinct CDR3 sequences, around a sixth of them seen only once. What was sequenced was blood. These receptors originate from a woman aged 45-65 years with Graves' hyperthyroidism.

The chain recombines TRBV29-1 with TRBJ1-3, with D maybe TRBD1 (5 bases). The CDR3 runs 14 residues. Deletions cut 5 bases from V and 0 bases from J, with 11 bases between. The V gene's germline CDR1 is SQVTM and CDR2 ANQGSEA. CDR3 protein: CSVKWGLSGNTIYF. In DNA form, the CDR3 reads TGCAGCGTTAAATGGGGACTCTCTGGAAACACCATATATTTT.

This clonotype was picked up many times. The chain links TRBV6-2 or TRBV6-3 to TRBJ2-5; unclear D gene. CDR1 and CDR2 (germline): MNHEY, SVGEGT. This CDR3 comprises 12 residues. V was trimmed by 2 bases and J by 7 bases, leaving 8 bases between them. This CDR3 is CASSYSMGTQYF. CDR3 bases: TGTGCCAGCAGTTACAGCATGGGGACCCAGTACTTC.

This clonotype appeared a single time. This clone may be a read error of a much larger clone one base away. The chain's CDR3 is CASPPMPGESSYEQYF. The CDR3 DNA reads TGTGCCAGCCCACCAATGCCGGGGGAAAGCTCCTACGAGCAGTACTTC. The rearrangement links TRBV18 to TRBJ2-7; D perhaps matches TRBD2 (6 bases). The CDR3 is made up of 16 amino acids. Per the germline V gene, CDR1 is KGHSH and CDR2 is LQKENI.

V is TRBV7-9 and J is TRBJ1-1; possible D gene TRBD1, 6 bases. With 5 bases removed from V and 6 bases from J, the gap between germline ends came to 13 bases. The CDR3 contains 13 residues. Germline V gives CDR1 SEHNR, CDR2 FQNEAQ (reference sequence). CDR3: CASSPREGAEAFF. In DNA, the CDR3 is TGTGCCAGCAGCCCCAGGGAGGGGGCTGAAGCTTTCTTT.

In this sample, this clonotype turned up many times. V and J are TRBV3-1 and TRBJ2-2; D not certain. The CDR3 totals 13 residues. The germline V gene has CDR1 LGHDT and CDR2 YNNKEL (reference sequence). Trimming shortened V by 3 bases and J by 0 bases, and 2 bases separated the two germline ends. This chain's CDR3 is CASSQANTGELFF. The CDR3, as DNA: TGTGCCAGCAGCCAGGCGAACACCGGGGAGCTGTTTTTT.

This clonotype was counted only a few times. The J gene is TRBJ2-1, the V gene TRBV11-3; no clear D gene. The CDR3 loop spans 14 amino acids. Trimming pared 5 bases from V and 4 bases from J, leaving 12 bases between. From germline, CDR1 is SGHNT and CDR2 YENEEA. The CDR3 region has the DNA TGTGCCAGCAGCCCTAGGGTGCGATACAATGAGCAGTTCTTC. Its translation: CASSPRVRYNEQFF.

V and J are TRBV10-1 and TRBJ2-2, with D perhaps matching TRBD1 (5 bases). Germline V gene lookup returns CDR1 WNHNN and CDR2 SYGVQD (reference sequence). CDR3 length: 13 residues. V lost 6 bases and J lost 3, with 8 bases in between. The CDR3, as DNA: TGCGCCAGCAGCAAGACAGACACCGGGGAGCTGTTTTTT. This gives the protein CASSKTDTGELFF.

This clonotype was counted only a few times. The V and J genes are TRBV27 and TRBJ1-3; D may be TRBD1 (5 bases). The germline V gene has CDR1 MNHEY and CDR2 SMNVEV (reference sequence). V lost 7 bases and J lost 1, with 8 bases in between. There are 13 residues in the CDR3. CDR3 coding DNA: TGTGCCAGCACGGACAAGTCTGGAAACACCATATATTTT. Translation gives CASTDKSGNTIYF.

There are many counts of this clonotype. The CDR3 here is CASSLGGPGDNEQFF. Here the CDR3 DNA reads TGTGCCAGCAGCTTAGGAGGTCCCGGAGACAATGAGCAGTTCTTC. The chain carries TRBV7-3 and TRBJ2-1; tentative D call: TRBD2 (5 bases). CDR1 and CDR2 from the germline V gene are SGHTA and FQGTGA. Trimming shortened V by 2 bases and J by 5 bases, and 13 bases separated the two germline ends. The CDR3 covers 15 residues.

There are many counts of this clonotype. The chain recombines TRBV11-2 with TRBJ2-7, with a possible D match to TRBD1 (6 bases). The V end lost 4 bases, the J end lost 3 bases, and 7 bases lay between the germline ends. CDR1 SGHAT and CDR2 FQNNGV come from the germline V gene. The CDR3 sequence is 12 residues long. The CDR3 sequence: CASSSQGYEQYF. CDR3 nucleotide sequence: TGTGCCAGCAGCTCACAGGGCTACGAGCAGTACTTC.

This clonotype has a count of ten or more. The chain joins TRBV5-6 to TRBJ2-3; a weak D match, TRBD2 (5 bases). V lost 4 bases to trimming and J lost 0 bases, with 15 bases between them. CDR3 size: 16 residues. Germline CDR1 SGHDT, CDR2 YYEEEE. The CDR3 loop reads CASSQADWASTDTQYF. As DNA, the CDR3 is TGTGCCAGCAGCCAAGCGGATTGGGCCAGCACAGATACGCAGTATTTT.

In its sample, this clonotype was seen a few times. The chain combines TRBV6-1 with TRBJ2-7; 8 nucleotides align to TRBD2. With 7 bases clipped from V and 2 bases from J, the junction kept 16 bases outside the gene matches. Germline V gene lookup returns CDR1 MNHNS and CDR2 SASEGT. This CDR3 is 17 amino acids long. CDR3 sequence (DNA): TGTGCCAGCAATCGTGGTAGCGGGAAGCCTAGTACCTACGAGCAGTACTTC. It specifies CASNRGSGKPSTYEQYF.

This clonotype was counted ten times or more. The CDR3 DNA reads as TGCAGTGCTAGTCCCGACTCTGGGGCCAACGTCCTGACTTTC. This sequence encodes CSASPDSGANVLTF. This chain links TRBV20-1 with TRBJ2-6; D unresolved. Looked up from germline, CDR1 is DFQATT and CDR2 is SNEGSKA (reference sequence). The CDR3 contains 14 residues. With 3 bases removed from V and 0 bases from J, the gap between germline ends came to 6 bases.

V is TRBV28 and J is TRBJ2-3; D is perhaps TRBD1 (5 bases). Deletions cut 7 bases from V and 1 base from J, with 15 bases between. The CDR3 sequence is 15 residues long. Germline-derived CDR1 and CDR2 are MDHEN and SYDVKM. This chain's CDR3 is CASMAGQVGTDTQYF. The CDR3 DNA sequence: TGTGCCAGCATGGCAGGGCAGGTCGGCACAGATACGCAGTATTTT.